This T cell receptor (beta chain) comes out of a study of T cell responses to AZD1222 COVID-19 vaccine. The repertoire was sequenced with immunoSEQ multiplex PCR; TCRdb's copy has only in-frame clones and lacks some. The repertoire consists of more than 110,000 clones, with roughly 91% occurring once and the leading ten covering 7.5% to 9.5%. This CDR3 is built from 11 residues. Germline V gene data show CDR1 as SNHLY and CDR2 as FYNNEI. The V end was cut by 8 bases, the J end by 0 bases, with 4 bases between. The sequencing used peripheral blood, collected on day 0 of AZD1222 vaccination. The chain links TRBV2 to TRBJ1-1; D is uncertain. This clonotype was obtained from an adult in good health. CDR3 DNA: TGTGCCAGCGCATTGAACACTGAAGCTTTCTTT. It is translated as CASALNTEAFF.